These T cell receptor beta chains were read from a single sample in a study of blood T cell repertoires in COVID-19. TCRdb's table, derived via immunoSEQ multiplex PCR, lists solely in-frame clones and lacks some. The sample records roughly 250,000 clones, around 87% being singletons. Sequences were obtained from PBMCs or T cells enriched from blood (not recorded which). These receptors came from a woman aged 50 to 65 who had recovered from COVID-19. Both conserved end residues are part of each CDR3. D genes are given only for firm matches. Clone size appears in some rows only: once, few, many, or a class for an expanded clone.

j_gene: TRBJ2-3; v_gene: TRBV24-1; d_gene: NA; abundance: NA; len: 15; CDR3nt: TGTGCCACCAGTGGTACAGTTTCTAGCACAGATACGCAGTATTTT; CDR3aa: CATSGTVSSTDTQYF
j_gene: TRBJ2-3; v_gene: TRBV6-5; d_gene: TRBD2; abundance: NA; len: 15; CDR3nt: TGTGCCAGCAGTTCTACCGGGACTAGCGCGGATACGCAGTATTTT; CDR3aa: CASSSTGTSADTQYF
j_gene: TRBJ2-1; v_gene: TRBV6-2/TRBV6-3; d_gene: TRBD2; abundance: NA; len: 18; CDR3nt: TGTGCCAGCAGTTTCCTAGCGGGAGGTCAATTCTCCTACAATGAGCAGTTCTTC; CDR3aa: CASSFLAGGQFSYNEQFF
j_gene: TRBJ2-2; v_gene: TRBV4-3; d_gene: NA; abundance: NA; len: 18; CDR3nt: TGCGCCAGCAGCCAAGATCCCCCCTGGTCTACGAACACCGGGGAGCTGTTTTTT; CDR3aa: CASSQDPPWSTNTGELFF
j_gene: TRBJ1-5; v_gene: TRBV7-9; d_gene: NA; abundance: NA; len: 14; CDR3nt: TGTGCCAGCAGCTTACAGGGTAATAATCAGCCCCAGCATTTT; CDR3aa: CASSLQGNNQPQHF
j_gene: TRBJ1-2; v_gene: TRBV27; d_gene: NA; abundance: NA; len: 15; CDR3nt: TGTGCCAGCAGTTTCGGACGAGGGGGGGCGCAGGGCTACACCTTC; CDR3aa: CASSFGRGGAQGYTF
j_gene: TRBJ2-7; v_gene: TRBV6-5; d_gene: NA; abundance: once; len: 14; CDR3nt: TGTGCCAGCAGCCCATCCGGACCCGGGGTCGAGCAGTACTTC; CDR3aa: CASSPSGPGVEQYF
j_gene: TRBJ1-2; v_gene: TRBV5-4; d_gene: TRBD1; abundance: NA; len: 16; CDR3nt: TGTGCCAGCAGCACTGATTTTCGGACAGGGGTATTAGGCTACACCTTC; CDR3aa: CASSTDFRTGVLGYTF
j_gene: TRBJ2-7; v_gene: TRBV3-1/TRBV3-2; d_gene: NA; abundance: NA; len: 18; CDR3nt: TGTGCCAGCAGCCGCGGGACGGGGGGCGCGTCCGGAGCCTACGAGCAGTACTTC; CDR3aa: CASSRGTGGASGAYEQYF
j_gene: TRBJ2-5; v_gene: TRBV7-2; d_gene: TRBD2; abundance: NA; len: 18; CDR3nt: TGTGCCAGCAGCTTAGGGGTGTCTAGCGGGAGGGCCGCAGAGACCCAGTACTTC; CDR3aa: CASSLGVSSGRAAETQYF
j_gene: TRBJ1-5; v_gene: TRBV28; d_gene: NA; abundance: once; len: 16; CDR3nt: TGTGCCAGCAGTTTATTGCCTCGGGGGATCGGGCAGCCCCAGCATTTT; CDR3aa: CASSLLPRGIGQPQHF
j_gene: TRBJ1-5; v_gene: TRBV27; d_gene: TRBD1; abundance: NA; len: 13; CDR3nt: TGTGCCAGCAGTTCGACAGGGAATCAGCCCCAGCATTTT; CDR3aa: CASSSTGNQPQHF
j_gene: TRBJ1-1; v_gene: TRBV30; d_gene: NA; abundance: NA; len: 15; CDR3nt: TGTGCCTCTTTCTCGCGTTCGCGGTCGAACACTGAAGCTTTCTTT; CDR3aa: CASFSRSRSNTEAFF
j_gene: TRBJ2-1; v_gene: TRBV12-5; d_gene: TRBD1; abundance: NA; len: 14; CDR3nt: TGTGCTAGTGGTAAGGGACAGGGTGTGAATGAGCAGTTCTTC; CDR3aa: CASGKGQGVNEQFF
j_gene: TRBJ1-5; v_gene: TRBV18; d_gene: NA; abundance: few; len: 14; CDR3nt: TGTGCCAGCTCACCGGTGCGGGGGGATCAGCCCCAGCATTTT; CDR3aa: CASSPVRGDQPQHF
j_gene: TRBJ2-3; v_gene: TRBV2; d_gene: TRBD1; abundance: NA; len: 13; CDR3nt: TGTGCCAGCTCCAGGGGGTTCACCGATACGCAGTATTTT; CDR3aa: CASSRGFTDTQYF
j_gene: TRBJ2-2; v_gene: TRBV4-1; d_gene: NA; abundance: NA; len: 14; CDR3nt: TGCGCCAGCAGCCAAGAAGGGAGGACCGGGGAGCTGTTTTTT; CDR3aa: CASSQEGRTGELFF
j_gene: TRBJ1-5; v_gene: TRBV15; d_gene: NA; abundance: NA; len: 16; CDR3nt: TGTGCCACCAGCAGAGGGAATGAGGCGGGGAATCAGCCCCAGCATTTT; CDR3aa: CATSRGNEAGNQPQHF
j_gene: TRBJ2-7; v_gene: TRBV3-1/TRBV3-2; d_gene: TRBD1; abundance: NA; len: 12; CDR3nt: TGTGCCAGCAGGGGGACAGCCTACGAGCAGTACTTC; CDR3aa: CASRGTAYEQYF
j_gene: TRBJ2-2; v_gene: TRBV7-2; d_gene: TRBD2; abundance: NA; len: 19; CDR3nt: TGTGCCAGCAGCCCGGCCGGTAAGATTCTAGCGGGAGTAGCGGGGGAGCTGTTTTTT; CDR3aa: CASSPAGKILAGVAGELFF
j_gene: TRBJ2-7; v_gene: TRBV28; d_gene: NA; abundance: NA; len: 17; CDR3nt: TGTGCCAGCAGCTTGCCCCGGACAAATATATTACCCTACGAGCAGTACTTC; CDR3aa: CASSLPRTNILPYEQYF
j_gene: TRBJ2-1; v_gene: TRBV30; d_gene: TRBD2; abundance: NA; len: 18; CDR3nt: TGTGCCTGGAAATGGAGTAGCGGGGCCTTTGGCTCCTACAATGAGCAGTTCTTC; CDR3aa: CAWKWSSGAFGSYNEQFF
j_gene: TRBJ2-3; v_gene: TRBV29-1; d_gene: TRBD1; abundance: NA; len: 13; CDR3nt: TGCAGCGTTGAGGACAGGATCACAGATACGCAGTATTTT; CDR3aa: CSVEDRITDTQYF
j_gene: TRBJ2-7; v_gene: TRBV2; d_gene: TRBD2; abundance: NA; len: 13; CDR3nt: TGTGCCAGCAAGCGCGGGAGCTCCTACGAGCAGTACTTC; CDR3aa: CASKRGSSYEQYF
j_gene: TRBJ2-3; v_gene: TRBV10-1; d_gene: NA; abundance: NA; len: 13; CDR3nt: TGCGCCAGCAGTGAGTCTGTCTTAGATACGCAGTATTTT; CDR3aa: CASSESVLDTQYF
j_gene: TRBJ2-3; v_gene: TRBV7-3; d_gene: NA; abundance: NA; len: 14; CDR3nt: TGTGCCAGCAGCCCGGATGAGGTCACAGATACGCAGTATTTT; CDR3aa: CASSPDEVTDTQYF
j_gene: TRBJ2-1; v_gene: TRBV18; d_gene: TRBD2; abundance: NA; len: 16; CDR3nt: TGTGCCAGCTCACCCCCGACTAGCGGGGGATACAATGAGCAGTTCTTC; CDR3aa: CASSPPTSGGYNEQFF
j_gene: TRBJ2-7; v_gene: TRBV27; d_gene: TRBD2; abundance: once; len: 16; CDR3nt: TGTGCCAGCAGTTTATCCTTCAGCGGGGGCCCCCGGGAGCAGTACTTC; CDR3aa: CASSLSFSGGPREQYF